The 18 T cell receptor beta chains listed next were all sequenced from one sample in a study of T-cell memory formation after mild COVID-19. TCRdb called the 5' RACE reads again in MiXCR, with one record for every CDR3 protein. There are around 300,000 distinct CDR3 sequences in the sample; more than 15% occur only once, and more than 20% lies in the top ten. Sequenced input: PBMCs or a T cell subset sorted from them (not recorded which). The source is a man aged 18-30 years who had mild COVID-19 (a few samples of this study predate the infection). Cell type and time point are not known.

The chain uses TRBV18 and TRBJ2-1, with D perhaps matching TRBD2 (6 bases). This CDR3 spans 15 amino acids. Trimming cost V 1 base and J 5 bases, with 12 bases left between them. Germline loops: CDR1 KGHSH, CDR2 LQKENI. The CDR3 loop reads CASSPHASENNEQFF. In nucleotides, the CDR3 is TGTGCCAGCTCACCACACGCTAGCGAAAACAATGAGCAGTTCTTC.

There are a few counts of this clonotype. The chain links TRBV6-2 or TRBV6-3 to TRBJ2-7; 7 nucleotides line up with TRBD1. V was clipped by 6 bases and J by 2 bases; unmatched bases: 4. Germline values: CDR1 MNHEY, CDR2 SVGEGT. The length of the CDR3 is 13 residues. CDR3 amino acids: CASSWGQPYEQYV. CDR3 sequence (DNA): TGTGCCAGCAGCTGGGGACAGCCCTACGAGCAGTACGTC.

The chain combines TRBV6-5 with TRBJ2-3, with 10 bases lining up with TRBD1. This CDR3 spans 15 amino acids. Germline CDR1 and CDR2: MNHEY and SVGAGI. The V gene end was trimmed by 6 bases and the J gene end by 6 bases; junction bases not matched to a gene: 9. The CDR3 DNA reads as TGTGCCAGCAGCTCGCCGGGACAGGGGTCCGATACGCAGTATTTT. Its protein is CASSSPGQGSDTQYF.

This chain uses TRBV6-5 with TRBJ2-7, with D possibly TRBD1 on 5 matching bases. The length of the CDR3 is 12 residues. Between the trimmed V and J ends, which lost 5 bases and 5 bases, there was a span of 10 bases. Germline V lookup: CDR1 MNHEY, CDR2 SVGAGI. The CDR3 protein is CASSLQGHEQYF. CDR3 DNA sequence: TGTGCCAGCAGTCTCCAGGGCCACGAGCAGTACTTC.

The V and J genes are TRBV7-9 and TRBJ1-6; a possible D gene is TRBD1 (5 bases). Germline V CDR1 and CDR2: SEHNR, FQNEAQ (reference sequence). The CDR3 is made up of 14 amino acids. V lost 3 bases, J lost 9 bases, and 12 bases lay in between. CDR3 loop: CASSFKGLGSPLHF. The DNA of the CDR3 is TGTGCCAGCAGCTTTAAGGGGTTGGGTTCACCCCTCCACTTT. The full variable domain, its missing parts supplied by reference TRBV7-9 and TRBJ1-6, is DTGVSQNPRHKITKRGQNVTFRCDPISEHNRLYWYRQTLGQGPEFLTYFQNEAQLEKSRLLSDRFSAERPKGSFSTLEIQRTEQGDSAMYLCASSFKGLGSPLHFGNGTRLTVT.

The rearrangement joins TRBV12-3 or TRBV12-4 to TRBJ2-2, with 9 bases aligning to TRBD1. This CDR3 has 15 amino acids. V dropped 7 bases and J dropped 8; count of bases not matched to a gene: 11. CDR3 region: CASNPGTGFSGELFF. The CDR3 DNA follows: TGTGCCAGCAACCCCGGGACAGGGTTCTCGGGGGAGCTGTTTTTT.

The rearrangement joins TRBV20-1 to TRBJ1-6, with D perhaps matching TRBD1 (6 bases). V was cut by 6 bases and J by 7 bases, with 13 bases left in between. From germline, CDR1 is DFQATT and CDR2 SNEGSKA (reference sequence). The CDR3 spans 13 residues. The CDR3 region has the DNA TGCAGTGCACCAGGGACACCAAATTCACCCCTCCACTTT. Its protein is CSAPGTPNSPLHF.

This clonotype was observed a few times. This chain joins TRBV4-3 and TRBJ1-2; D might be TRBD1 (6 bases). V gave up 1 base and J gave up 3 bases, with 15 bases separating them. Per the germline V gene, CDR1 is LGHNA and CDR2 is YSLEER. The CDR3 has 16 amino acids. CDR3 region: CASSQVLQGPYYGYTF. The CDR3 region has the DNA TGCGCCAGCAGCCAAGTCCTACAGGGTCCGTACTATGGCTACACCTTC.

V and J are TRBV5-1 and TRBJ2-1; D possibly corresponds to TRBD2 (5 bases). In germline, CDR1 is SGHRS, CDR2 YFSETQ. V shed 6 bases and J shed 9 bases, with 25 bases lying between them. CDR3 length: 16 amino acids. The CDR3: CASNPEGTRIKTEQFF. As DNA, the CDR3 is TGCGCCAGCAACCCTGAAGGTACTAGGATTAAAACTGAGCAGTTCTTC.

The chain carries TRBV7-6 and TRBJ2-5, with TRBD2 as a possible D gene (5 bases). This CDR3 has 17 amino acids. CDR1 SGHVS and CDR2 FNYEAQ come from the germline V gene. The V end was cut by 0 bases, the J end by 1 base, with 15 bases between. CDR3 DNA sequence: TGTGCCAGCAGCTTAGCAGCGGCGACCGCTACCCAAGAGACCCAGTACTTC. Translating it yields CASSLAAATATQETQYF.

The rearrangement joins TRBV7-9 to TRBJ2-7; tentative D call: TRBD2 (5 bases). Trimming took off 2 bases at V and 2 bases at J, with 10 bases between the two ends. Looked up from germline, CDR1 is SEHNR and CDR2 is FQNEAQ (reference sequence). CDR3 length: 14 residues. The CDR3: CASSLTGFTYEQYF. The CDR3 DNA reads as TGTGCCAGCAGCTTAACGGGATTTACCTACGAGCAGTACTTC.

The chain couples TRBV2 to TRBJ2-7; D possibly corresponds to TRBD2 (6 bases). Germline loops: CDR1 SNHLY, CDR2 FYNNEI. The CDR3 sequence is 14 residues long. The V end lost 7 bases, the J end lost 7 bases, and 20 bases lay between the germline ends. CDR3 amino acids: CASNRAEGAGEQYF. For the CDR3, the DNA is TGTGCCAGCAACCGGGCAGAAGGGGCGGGGGAGCAGTACTTC.

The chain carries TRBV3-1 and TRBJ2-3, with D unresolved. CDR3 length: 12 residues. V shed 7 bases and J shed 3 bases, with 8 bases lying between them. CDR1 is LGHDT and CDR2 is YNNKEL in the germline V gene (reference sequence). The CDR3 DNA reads TGTGCCAGCAAAAACTTAACAGATACGCAGTATTTT. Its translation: CASKNLTDTQYF.

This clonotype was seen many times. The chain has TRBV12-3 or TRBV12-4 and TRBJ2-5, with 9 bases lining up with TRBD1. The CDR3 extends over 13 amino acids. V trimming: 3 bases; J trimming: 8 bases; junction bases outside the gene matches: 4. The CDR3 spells CASSFDRGGTQYF. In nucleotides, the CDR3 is TGTGCCAGCAGTTTCGACAGGGGGGGTACCCAGTACTTC.

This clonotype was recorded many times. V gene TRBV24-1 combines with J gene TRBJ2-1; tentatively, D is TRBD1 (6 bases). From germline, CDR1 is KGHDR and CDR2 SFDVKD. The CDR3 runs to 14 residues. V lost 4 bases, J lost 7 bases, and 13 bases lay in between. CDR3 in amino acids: CATSDARQVNEQFF. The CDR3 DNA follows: TGTGCCACCAGTGACGCCCGACAGGTAAATGAGCAGTTCTTC.

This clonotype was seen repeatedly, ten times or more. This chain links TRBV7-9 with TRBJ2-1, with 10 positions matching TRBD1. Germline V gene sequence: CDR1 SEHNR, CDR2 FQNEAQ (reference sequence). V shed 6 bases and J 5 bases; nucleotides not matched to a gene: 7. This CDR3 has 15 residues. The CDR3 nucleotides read TGTGCCAGCAGTTGGACAGGGGGTACCAACAATGAGCAGTTCTTC. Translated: CASSWTGGTNNEQFF.

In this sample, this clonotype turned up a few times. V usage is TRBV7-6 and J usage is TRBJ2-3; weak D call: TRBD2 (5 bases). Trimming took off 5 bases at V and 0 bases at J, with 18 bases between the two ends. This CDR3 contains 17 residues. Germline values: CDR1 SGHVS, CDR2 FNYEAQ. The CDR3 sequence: CASSTFPSGVSTDTQYF. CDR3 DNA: TGTGCCAGCAGCACCTTCCCATCCGGGGTGAGCACAGATACGCAGTATTTT. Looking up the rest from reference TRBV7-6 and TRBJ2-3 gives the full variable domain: GAGVSQSPRYKVTKRGQDVALRCDPISGHVSLYWYRQALGQGPEFLTYFNYEAQQDKSGLPNDRFSAERPEGSISTLTIQRTEQRDSAMYRCASSTFPSGVSTDTQYFGPGTRLTVL.

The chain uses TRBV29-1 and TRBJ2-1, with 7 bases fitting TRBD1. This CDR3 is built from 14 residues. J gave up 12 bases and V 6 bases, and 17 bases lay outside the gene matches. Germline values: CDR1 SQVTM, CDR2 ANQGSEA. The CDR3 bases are TGCAGCGTGGCTGGGACAGATCCTCGGATGGGGCAGTTCTTC. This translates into CSVAGTDPRMGQFF.